The next 29 T cell receptor beta chains were all read from a single sample in a study of OX40 agonist ivuxolimab in advanced cancers. Using immunoSEQ multiplex PCR, the repertoire was profiled, and TCRdb retains in-frame clones only, with some absent. Of roughly 73,000 clones in the sample, 84% are singletons; the top ten hold roughly 2%. This specimen consisted of CD4+ or CD8+ T cells sorted from blood, obtained in a trial of the OX40 agonist ivuxolimab. The origin of the receptors is an adult with an advanced solid tumor such as melanoma, head and neck, liver or kidney cancer.

This clone turned up a few times. The V call is TRBV28, the J call TRBJ2-3; D ambiguous. The V and J ends lost 6 bases and 0 bases respectively, with 13 bases between them. The CDR3 totals 15 residues. The germline V gene encodes CDR1 MDHEN and CDR2 SYDVKM. Here the CDR3 DNA reads TGTGCCAGCAGCCCTCTGGGTCCTAGCACAGATACGCAGTATTTT. It codes for CASSPLGPSTDTQYF.

Relative to its sample, this clone is medium-sized. The V call is TRBV4-1, the J call TRBJ1-6; the D gene is possibly TRBD1 (5 bases). V lost 3 bases to trimming and J lost 8 bases, with 14 bases between them. CDR3 length: 15 residues. CDR1 and CDR2 from the germline V gene are MGHRA and YSYEKL. The CDR3 DNA follows: TGCGCCAGCAGCCAGACTGGTCAGGGTGATTCACCCCTCCACTTT. This sequence encodes CASSQTGQGDSPLHF.

This clone was detected only once. V is TRBV11-1 and J is TRBJ2-6; no definite D call. CDR1 is SGHAT and CDR2 is FQDESV in the germline V gene (reference sequence). The CDR3 extends over 16 amino acids. V dropped 5 bases and J dropped 1 base, with 12 bases sitting between them. In nucleotides, the CDR3 is TGTGCCAGCAGCAACCCAAAGTTATCTGGGGCCAACGTCCTGACTTTC. It codes for CASSNPKLSGANVLTF. The full variable domain, rest sourced from reference TRBV11-1 and TRBJ2-6, is EAEVAQSPRYKITEKSQAVAFWCDPISGHATLYWYRQILGQGPELLVQFQDESVVDDSQLPKDRFSAERLKGVDSTLKIQPAELGDSAMYLCASSNPKLSGANVLTFGAGSRLTVL.

The V call is TRBV28, the J call TRBJ2-2; D possibly corresponds to TRBD1 (5 bases). The CDR3 covers 15 residues. The germline V gene encodes CDR1 MDHEN and CDR2 SYDVKM. V lost 9 bases and J 0 bases, leaving 14 bases between the germline ends. In DNA, the CDR3 is TGTGCCAGTTACCGCAGGGTCGCGAACACCGGGGAGCTGTTTTTT. This encodes CASYRRVANTGELFF.

The chain uses TRBV7-2 and TRBJ1-4, with D unclear. V was cut by 6 bases and J by 3 bases, with 14 bases left in between. This CDR3 region has 15 residues. The germline V gene encodes CDR1 SGHTA and CDR2 FQGNSA. This CDR3 is CASSLEKTSNEKLFF. The DNA of the CDR3 is TGTGCCAGCAGTTTGGAAAAGACCTCTAATGAAAAACTGTTTTTT.

The CDR3 loop reads CASSGGGEKLFF. DNA of the CDR3: TGTGCCAGCTCAGGGGGAGGTGAAAAACTGTTTTTT. This sequence joins TRBV28 and TRBJ1-4; 7 bases align to TRBD1. The CDR3 is made up of 12 amino acids. J gave up 7 bases and V 8 bases, and 4 bases lay outside the gene matches. Germline V gene lookup returns CDR1 MDHEN and CDR2 SYDVKM.

V gene TRBV19 combines with J gene TRBJ2-3; D gene unclear. This CDR3 has 13 amino acids. Germline assignment: CDR1 LNHDA and CDR2 SQIVND (reference sequence). Trimming pared 3 bases from V and 7 bases from J, leaving 11 bases between. The CDR3 sequence is CASSIRSWNTQYF. In nucleotides, the CDR3 is TGTGCCAGTAGTATTCGAAGCTGGAATACGCAGTATTTT.

The chain recombines TRBV19 with TRBJ2-7; perhaps D is TRBD1 or TRBD2 (5 bases each). The CDR3 has 15 amino acids. The V and J ends lost 5 bases and 7 bases respectively, with 21 bases between them. Per the germline V gene, CDR1 is LNHDA and CDR2 is SQIVND (reference sequence). CDR3 loop: CASSASGTISGEQYF. CDR3 nucleotides: TGTGCCAGTAGTGCATCCGGGACCATCTCTGGGGAGCAGTACTTC.

This chain joins TRBV7-6 and TRBJ1-5, with TRBD1 matching 8 bases. This CDR3 comprises 15 residues. V was clipped by 1 base and J by 6 bases; unmatched bases: 5. Germline CDR1 reads SGHVS; CDR2 reads FNYEAQ. The CDR3 bases are TGTGCCAGCAGCTTAGGCGGACAGGGCCGTCAGCCCCAGCATTTT. This encodes CASSLGGQGRQPQHF.

V and J are TRBV25-1 and TRBJ1-2; D may be TRBD1 (5 bases). The CDR3 runs to 14 residues. The V gene lost 1 base and the J gene lost 4 bases, with 10 bases spanning the gap. Germline CDR1 reads MGHDK; CDR2 reads SYGVNS. The CDR3, as DNA: TGTGCCAGCAGTGAATTTGGACAACCCTATGGCTACACCTTC. Protein product: CASSEFGQPYGYTF.

J is TRBJ2-2 and V is TRBV4-3; the match to TRBD2 covers 8 bases. Germline trimming cut 3 bases from V and 0 bases from J; bases unmatched to any gene: 3. Looked up from germline, CDR1 is LGHNA and CDR2 is YSLEER. CDR3 size: 16 residues. The CDR3 here is CASSHRAGANTGELFF. The DNA for the CDR3 is TGCGCCAGCAGCCATCGAGCGGGGGCGAACACCGGGGAGCTGTTTTTT.

The V gene is TRBV7-6, the J gene TRBJ2-1, with TRBD2 matching 7 bases. V gave up 5 bases and J gave up 0 bases; unmatched junction bases: 7. CDR1 and CDR2 (germline): SGHVS, FNYEAQ. This CDR3 has 16 residues. The CDR3 coding sequence is TGTGCCAGCAGCACGGGACTACAGAGCTCCTACAATGAGCAGTTCTTC. This sequence encodes CASSTGLQSSYNEQFF.

The chain has TRBV27 and TRBJ2-5, with no clear D. CDR3 length: 16 residues. The V end was cut by 3 bases, the J end by 1 base, with 15 bases between. Germline CDR1 MNHEY, CDR2 SMNVEV (reference sequence). The CDR3 loop reads CASSLSPRLAQETQYF. Here the CDR3 DNA reads TGTGCCAGCAGTTTGTCACCTCGGCTTGCCCAAGAGACCCAGTACTTC.

This CDR3 is CASSCVAGTGRSHTDTQYF. The CDR3 DNA is TGCGCCAGCAGCTGCGTTGCCGGGACAGGGAGATCACACACAGATACGCAGTATTTT. The V and J genes are TRBV23-1 and TRBJ2-3, with 9 bases lining up with TRBD1. TRBV23-1 is noted as an ORF with a role that remains uncertain. Unmatched junction bases numbered 18, after V lost 6 bases and J lost 2 bases. The CDR3 totals 19 residues.

This clone was detected once. The V and J genes are TRBV7-8 and TRBJ1-4; D gene uncertain. The germline V gene encodes CDR1 SGHVS and CDR2 FQNEAQ. V shed 6 bases and J shed 4 bases, with 15 bases lying between them. This CDR3 is built from 15 residues. The CDR3 DNA reads TGTGCCAGCAGTTTTTCCCCCCGGGATAATGAAAAACTGTTTTTT. Translating gives CASSFSPRDNEKLFF.

This rearrangement joins TRBV5-1 to TRBJ2-1; 9 nucleotides agree with TRBD2. The CDR3 covers 15 residues. The V segment lost 3 bases and the J segment 4 bases; nucleotides outside the gene matches: 5. Per germline, CDR1 SGHRS and CDR2 YFSETQ. The CDR3 DNA sequence: TGCGCCAGCAGCTCCGGACTAGCGCGATACAATGAGCAGTTCTTC. Encoded protein: CASSSGLARYNEQFF.

The chain employs TRBV29-1 and TRBJ2-5; 9 bases are shared with TRBD1. V was clipped by 1 base and J by 4 bases; unmatched bases: 7. This CDR3 spans 15 amino acids. Looked up from germline, CDR1 is SQVTM and CDR2 is ANQGSEA. Written as DNA, the CDR3 is TGCAGCGTTGAAGCCGACAGGGGGAGGGGAGAGACCCAGTACTTC. Translated: CSVEADRGRGETQYF.

This clone was detected only a few times. The gene calls are TRBV18 and TRBJ2-7; tentative D call: TRBD2 (6 bases). Trimming cost V 1 base and J 5 bases, with 9 bases left between them. CDR3 size: 13 residues. From germline, CDR1 is KGHSH and CDR2 LQKENI. The DNA for the CDR3 is TGTGCCAGCTCACCACGGCGGGGCCACGAGCAGTACTTC. This translates into CASSPRRGHEQYF.

The CDR3 nucleotides read TGTGCCAGCAGCTTAGTTAGGGGCGGAGTAGAGACCCAGTACTTC. Residues: CASSLVRGGVETQYF. The V call is TRBV7-9, the J call TRBJ2-5; D may be TRBD1 (5 bases). The V end was cut by 1 base, the J end by 4 bases, with 13 bases between. This CDR3 has 15 residues. Germline V gene sequence: CDR1 SEHNR, CDR2 FQNEAQ (reference sequence).

This chain links TRBV6-6 with TRBJ1-1; D possibly corresponds to TRBD1 (6 bases). Germline-derived CDR1 and CDR2 are MNHNY and SVGAGI (reference sequence). V lost 6 bases and J 3 bases, leaving 14 bases between the germline ends. The CDR3 has 14 residues. CDR3 residues: CASRGAAEHTEAFF. The CDR3 nucleotides read TGTGCCAGCAGGGGGGCCGCCGAGCACACTGAAGCTTTCTTT.

This chain joins TRBV5-4 and TRBJ1-6; 9 bases align to TRBD1. The CDR3 sequence is 15 residues long. Germline CDR1 reads SGHNT; CDR2 reads YYREEE (reference sequence). The V gene end was trimmed by 5 bases and the J gene end by 7 bases; junction bases not matched to a gene: 7. CDR3 region: CASRQGAGGNSPLHF. CDR3 bases: TGTGCCAGCAGACAGGGGGCGGGAGGAAATTCACCCCTCCACTTT.

V and J are TRBV7-9 and TRBJ1-1; no clear D gene. CDR3 size: 15 residues. Germline V gene sequence: CDR1 SEHNR, CDR2 FQNEAQ (reference sequence). Between the trimmed V and J ends, which lost 2 bases and 0 bases, there was a span of 10 bases. CDR3 in amino acids: CASSLKSGMNTEAFF. DNA of the CDR3: TGTGCCAGCAGCTTAAAATCGGGGATGAACACTGAAGCTTTCTTT.

This clone was seen a few times. The chain couples TRBV10-1 to TRBJ2-7; TRBD1 matches 7 bases. Germline V gene data show CDR1 as WNHNN and CDR2 as SYGVQD (reference sequence). This CDR3 region has 14 residues. Trimming at V came to 1 base and at J to 6 bases, leaving 6 bases not matched to a gene. CDR3 residues: CASSEYRTGTEQYF. The CDR3 coding sequence is TGCGCCAGCAGTGAGTACAGGACAGGTACCGAGCAGTACTTC.

This sequence joins TRBV6-1 and TRBJ1-2, with 7 nucleotides matching TRBD1. Germline V gene data show CDR1 as MNHNS and CDR2 as SASEGT. The ends lost 4 bases at V and 3 bases at J; junction bases unmatched: 5. The CDR3 loop spans 14 amino acids. The CDR3 loop reads CASSVGGGYYGYTF. The CDR3 DNA sequence: TGTGCCAGCAGTGTGGGAGGGGGCTACTATGGCTACACCTTC.

J is TRBJ2-3 and V is TRBV4-3, with D unresolved. V dropped 5 bases and J dropped 6 bases, with 21 bases sitting between them. There are 16 residues in the CDR3. The V gene's germline CDR1 is LGHNA and CDR2 YSLEER. In DNA, the CDR3 is TGCGCCAGCAGCTACCCCGCAGGTAAGGGTATTGATACGCAGTATTTT. Its translation is CASSYPAGKGIDTQYF.

In the case of this clone: One end of the junction is discordant with germline, which a read error may explain. The chain joins TRBV5-6 to TRBJ2-7, with D perhaps TRBD1 (5 bases). This CDR3 has 13 amino acids. The germline V gene encodes CDR1 SGHDT and CDR2 YYEEEE. The CDR3 spells CASSSAAGFPLSF. CDR3 nucleotide sequence: TGTGCCAGCAGCTCAGCCGCAGGGTTCCCTCTGTCGTTC.

The chain has TRBV4-1 and TRBJ2-3; D may be TRBD1 or TRBD2 (5 bases each). Per the germline V gene, CDR1 is MGHRA and CDR2 is YSYEKL. The V end lost 3 bases, the J end lost 8 bases, and 21 bases lay between the germline ends. The CDR3 is 16 residues long. CDR3 region: CASSQTGRGVIGTQYF. For the CDR3, the DNA is TGCGCCAGCAGCCAGACGGGCCGGGGCGTTATTGGTACGCAGTATTTT.

V usage is TRBV7-9 and J usage is TRBJ2-6; TRBD1 aligns across 7 bases. CDR1 is SEHNR, CDR2 FQNEAQ, per germline (reference sequence). This CDR3 has 16 residues. V was pared by 4 bases and J by 0 bases, with 3 bases of the junction left unmatched. The chain's CDR3 is CASSSGQSSGANVLTF. The CDR3 DNA reads as TGTGCCAGCAGCTCGGGACAGTCCTCTGGGGCCAACGTCCTGACTTTC.

The chain recombines TRBV5-4 with TRBJ1-2, with no clear D. Germline CDR1 SGHNT, CDR2 YYREEE (reference sequence). V lost 4 bases and J lost 2, with 15 bases in between. CDR3 length equals 15 residues. CDR3 nucleotide sequence: TGTGCCAGCAGCCAACTCCTGGAGCTGAACTATGGCTACACCTTC. This encodes CASSQLLELNYGYTF.